The clone carrying this T cell receptor beta chain came up a few times. Its antigen is as yet unknown. This entry belongs to a study of spatial heterogeneity in lung cancer. Study summary: There were approximately 69 donors, all of them untreated patients with early-stage non-small cell lung cancer.

Germline loops: CDR1 SQVTM, CDR2 ANQGSEA. This CDR3 contains 10 residues. Trimming cost V 7 bases and J 6 bases, with 7 bases left between them. A unique molecular identifier was attached to every TCR cDNA molecule. Using its own MiXCR run on the 5' RACE reads, TCRdb lists one record per CDR3 protein. The sample has around 120,000 distinct CDR3 sequences; 9% to 15% are singletons. Study-wide results and limits: Among blood samples, ubiquitous expanded tumor TCRs appeared more at resection than at follow-up.

Time point noted: blood at routine non-recurrence follow-up after resection. The sequenced material consisted of unsorted whole RNA from tumor, nontumor lung or frozen PBMC. The starting material was PBMCs, obtained at follow-up. This clonotype was sampled from a male donor with early-stage non-small cell lung cancer. This chain connects TRBV29-1 to TRBJ2-1, with no clear D. The DNA for the CDR3 is TGCAGCGCTGACTCCAATGAGCAGTTCTTC. Protein: CSADSNEQFF.